The source of this TCR beta chain is a study of blood T cell repertoires in COVID-19. Across the study: The origin of the acute and convalescent COVID-19 samples was the United States, Italy and Spain. Sample material is recorded as cDNA or gDNA derived from T cells, B-cell-depleted T cells, or PBMCs.

Seattle researchers signed up patients amid active infection and tracked them longitudinally. This CDR3 has 15 residues. Germline CDR1 and CDR2: MRHNA and SNTAGT. Trimming removed 4 bases at V and 0 bases at J, with 10 bases between. In the study's own analysis: Amplification from reference gene primers served as the basis for estimated nucleated cell counts. Produced via immunoSEQ multiplex PCR; TCRdb's table is partial and in-frame only. For V, J and clone size, that table is used; D and trimming come from the DNA. The sample includes more than 200,000 clones, 82% seen only once; the top ten take approximately 8%.

V and J are TRBV6-4 and TRBJ1-3, with D unclear. Sequenced sample: peripheral blood. The sequence was obtained from a woman at least 80 years old with COVID-19, enrolled during active disease. The CDR3 bases are TGTGCCAGCAGTGTTCGGAGTAGCTCTGGAAACACCATATATTTT. Its protein is CASSVRSSSGNTIYF.